Following are 19 T cell receptor beta chains from one sample sequenced in a study of early stage breast cancer tumors. Sequencing used immunoSEQ multiplex PCR; TCRdb keeps in-frame clones, though not all of them. The repertoire includes tens of thousands of clones, about 80% of them detected once, and about 1.3% sits in the top ten. Sequenced sample: blood. These receptors all come from a person in their fifties with breast cancer.

The V gene is TRBV5-1, the J gene TRBJ2-7; either TRBD1 or TRBD2 may supply D (5 bases each). Germline loops: CDR1 SGHRS, CDR2 YFSETQ. This CDR3 is built from 12 residues. V lost 4 bases to trimming and J lost 6 bases, with 11 bases between them. The CDR3 nucleotides read TGCGCCAGCAGCCGGGACCGATCCGAGCAGTACTTC. Residues: CASSRDRSEQYF.

V is TRBV21-1 and J is TRBJ1-1; the listed D gene, TRBD1, was not tested against the DNA. TRBV21-1 is recorded as a pseudogene. The CDR3 has 19 residues. The CDR3 loop is CASSKALQTDPDLNTEAFF. CDR3 DNA sequence: TGTGCCAGCAGCAAAGCGCTTCAAACAGACCCTGATTTGAACACTGAAGCTTTCTTT.

This chain links TRBV9 with TRBJ2-7, with D perhaps matching TRBD1 or TRBD2 (5 bases each). Trimming removed 3 bases from V and 0 bases from J, with 10 bases in between. The CDR3 totals 14 residues. From germline, CDR1 is SGDLS and CDR2 YYNGEE. The CDR3 coding sequence is TGTGCCAGCAGCGGGGGACCCAGCTCCTACGAGCAGTACTTC. Residues: CASSGGPSSYEQYF.

The V call is TRBV6-5, the J call TRBJ2-5; D gene ambiguous. Trimming shortened V by 2 bases and J by 5 bases, and 15 bases separated the two germline ends. This CDR3 is 15 amino acids long. Germline CDR1 reads MNHEY; CDR2 reads SVGAGI. CDR3 in amino acids: CASSYRVGIVETQYF. CDR3 nucleotides: TGTGCCAGCAGTTACCGGGTGGGGATCGTGGAGACCCAGTACTTC.

The rearrangement joins TRBV7-6 to TRBJ2-5; 13 positions match TRBD2. The CDR3 has 15 amino acids. Germline CDR1 reads SGHVS; CDR2 reads FNYEAQ. V was clipped by 4 bases and J by 6 bases; unmatched bases: 5. CDR3 in DNA: TGTGCCAGCAGCTCCGGACTAGCGGGAGTGAAGACCCAGTACTTC. Amino acids: CASSSGLAGVKTQYF.

The chain recombines TRBV13 with TRBJ2-3; TRBD2 agrees at 11 bases. CDR3 length equals 14 residues. The J segment lost 6 bases and the V segment lost 10 bases, leaving 9 bases of the junction unmatched. Germline CDR1 is PRHDT and CDR2 is FYEKMQ (reference sequence). For the CDR3, the DNA is TGTGCCACCATAGCGGGAGGGCCTGAGGATACGCAGTATTTT. Translation gives CATIAGGPEDTQYF.

This chain links TRBV29-1 with TRBJ1-1, with 8 nucleotides matching TRBD1. With V trimmed by 6 bases and J by 0 bases, 6 bases remained unmatched. CDR1 is SQVTM, CDR2 ANQGSEA, per germline. The CDR3 has 14 residues. The CDR3 nucleotides are TGCAGCGTGGGGACAGGAGCTATGAACACTGAAGCTTTCTTT. Translating gives CSVGTGAMNTEAFF.

The V call is TRBV5-4, the J call TRBJ1-2; the D gene is possibly TRBD1 (5 bases). Germline V gene sequence: CDR1 SGHNT, CDR2 YYREEE (reference sequence). The germline V and J ends were trimmed by 4 bases and 1 base, with 23 bases remaining between them. The CDR3 totals 18 residues. The CDR3 sequence: CASSATGPGLQNNYGYTF. CDR3 nucleotide sequence: TGTGCCAGCAGCGCGACCGGACCGGGACTTCAAAATAACTATGGCTACACCTTC.

V gene TRBV5-1 combines with J gene TRBJ1-5; D uncertain. This CDR3 region has 14 residues. Looked up from germline, CDR1 is SGHRS and CDR2 is YFSETQ. V shed 4 bases and J shed 4 bases, with 12 bases lying between them. The CDR3 bases are TGCGCCAGCAGCCCGGCAGGTGGAAATCAGCCCCAGCATTTT. It encodes CASSPAGGNQPQHF.

The gene calls are TRBV7-2 and TRBJ2-3; TRBD2 matches 7 bases. The CDR3 has 16 amino acids. With V trimmed by 1 base and J by 2 bases, 6 bases remained unmatched. CDR1 SGHTA and CDR2 FQGNSA come from the germline V gene. CDR3 bases: TGTGCCAGCAGCTTAGATCGCGGGGGTTCCACAGATACGCAGTATTTT. Its protein product is CASSLDRGGSTDTQYF. The full variable domain, rest sourced from reference TRBV7-2 and TRBJ2-3, is GAGVSQSPSNKVTEKGKDVELRCDPISGHTALYWYRQSLGQGLEFLIYFQGNSAPDKSGLPSDRFSAERTGGSVSTLTIQRTQQEDSAVYLCASSLDRGGSTDTQYFGPGTRLTVL.

This chain connects TRBV7-2 to TRBJ2-7; TRBD2 is a possible D gene (7 bases). The CDR3 contains 15 residues. V lost 1 base, J lost 4 bases, and 14 bases lay in between. Germline loops: CDR1 SGHTA, CDR2 FQGNSA. The CDR3 bases are TGTGCCAGCAGCTTAGGTGGCGGGGGCCCTTACGAGCAGTACTTC. Residues: CASSLGGGGPYEQYF.

The chain uses TRBV2 and TRBJ2-1; 12 bases align to TRBD2. The V gene's germline CDR1 is SNHLY and CDR2 FYNNEI. J lost 5 bases, V lost 5 bases, and 4 bases had no gene match. CDR3 size: 15 residues. The DNA for the CDR3 is TGTGCCAGCAGTCTGACTAGCGGGGGCGACAATGAGCAGTTCTTC. This sequence encodes CASSLTSGGDNEQFF.

The rearrangement uses TRBV6-1 and TRBJ1-4, with a tentative D call TRBD1 (6 bases). CDR3 length: 15 residues. The V gene's germline CDR1 is MNHNS and CDR2 SASEGT. V dropped 5 bases and J dropped 6 bases, with 16 bases sitting between them. CDR3 coding DNA: TGTGCCAGCAGTAGCTCACAGGGTGGGGATGAAAAACTGTTTTTT. It translates to CASSSSQGGDEKLFF.

This chain uses TRBV7-2 with TRBJ2-7, with D perhaps matching TRBD1 (5 bases). From germline, CDR1 is SGHTA and CDR2 FQGNSA. Trimming took 2 bases from V and 6 from J, leaving 11 bases between them. This CDR3 has 13 amino acids. The chain's CDR3 is CASSLQGLSEQYF. CDR3 sequence (DNA): TGTGCCAGCAGCTTACAGGGTCTCAGCGAGCAGTACTTC.

The chain recombines TRBV7-9 with TRBJ2-7, with D possibly TRBD1 on 5 matching bases. The germline V gene has CDR1 SEHNR and CDR2 FQNEAQ (reference sequence). Trimming took 2 bases from V and 5 from J, leaving 13 bases between them. The CDR3 loop spans 14 amino acids. The CDR3: CASSLYQGGDEQYF. Written as DNA, the CDR3 is TGTGCCAGCAGCTTATATCAGGGCGGCGACGAGCAGTACTTC.

The J gene is TRBJ2-3, the V gene TRBV10-2, with a weak D call TRBD1 (6 bases). The germline CDR1 and CDR2 sequences are WSHSY and SAAADI. V was clipped by 4 bases and J by 0 bases, with 11 bases between them. There are 15 residues in the CDR3. The CDR3 DNA reads TGCGCCAGCAGTGGGCCGCAGGGGAGCACAGATACGCAGTATTTT. Translating gives CASSGPQGSTDTQYF.

The chain links TRBV10-3 to TRBJ2-7; 7 nucleotides match TRBD1. This CDR3 spans 14 amino acids. CDR1 and CDR2 from the germline V gene are ENHRY and SYGVKD. The V and J ends lost 6 bases and 4 bases, in that order; junction bases with no gene match: 9. The DNA for the CDR3 is TGTGCCATCAGACCGGACAGGAGCCAATACGAGCAGTACTTC. This translates into CAIRPDRSQYEQYF.

In nucleotides, the CDR3 is TGCGCCAGCAGCGGTTGGGGCGGGAGGTCCCACGAGCAGTACTTC. The encoded protein is CASSGWGGRSHEQYF. The chain carries TRBV5-1 and TRBJ2-7, with TRBD2 matching over 8 bases. This CDR3 is 15 amino acids long. J lost 5 bases, V lost 4 bases, and 11 bases had no gene match. CDR1 and CDR2 (germline): SGHRS, YFSETQ.

The chain combines TRBV10-1 with TRBJ2-5; 8 bases agree with TRBD2. Germline assignment: CDR1 WNHNN and CDR2 SYGVQD (reference sequence). Trimming cost V 2 bases and J 2 bases; bases outside gene matches: 1. This CDR3 has 14 amino acids. The CDR3 sequence is CASSESGGQETQYF. CDR3 bases: TGCGCCAGCAGTGAGAGCGGGGGACAAGAGACCCAGTACTTC.